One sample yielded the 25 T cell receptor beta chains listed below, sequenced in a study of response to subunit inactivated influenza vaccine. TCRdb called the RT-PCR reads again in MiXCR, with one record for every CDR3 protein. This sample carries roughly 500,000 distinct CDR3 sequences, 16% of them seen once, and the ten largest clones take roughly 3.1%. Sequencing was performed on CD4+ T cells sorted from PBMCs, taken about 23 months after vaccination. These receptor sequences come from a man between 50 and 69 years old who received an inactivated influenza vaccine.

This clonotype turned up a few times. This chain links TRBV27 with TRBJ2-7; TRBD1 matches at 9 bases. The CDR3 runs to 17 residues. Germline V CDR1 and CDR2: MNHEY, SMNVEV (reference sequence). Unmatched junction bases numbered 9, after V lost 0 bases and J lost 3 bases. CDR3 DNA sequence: TGTGCCAGCAGTTTATCGTTATACAGGGGGCGCAGCTACGAGCAGTACTTC. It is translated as CASSLSLYRGRSYEQYF.

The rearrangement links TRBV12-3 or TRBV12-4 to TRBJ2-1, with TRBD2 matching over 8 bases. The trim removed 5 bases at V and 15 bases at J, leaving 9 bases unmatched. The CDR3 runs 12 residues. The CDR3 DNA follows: TGTGCCAGCAGTACCGCGGGGGGCCCAAGGTTCTTC. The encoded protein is CASSTAGGPRFF.

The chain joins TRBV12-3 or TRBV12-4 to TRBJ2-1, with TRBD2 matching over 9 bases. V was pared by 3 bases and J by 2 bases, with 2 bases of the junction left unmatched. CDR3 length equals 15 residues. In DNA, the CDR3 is TGTGCCAGCAGTTTTAAGCGGGGGGCCTACAATGAGCAGTTCTTC. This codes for CASSFKRGAYNEQFF.

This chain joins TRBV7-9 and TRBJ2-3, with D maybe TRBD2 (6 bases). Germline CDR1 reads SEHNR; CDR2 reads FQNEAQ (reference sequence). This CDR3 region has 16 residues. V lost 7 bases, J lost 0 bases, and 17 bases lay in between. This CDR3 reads CASTTELAISTDTQYF. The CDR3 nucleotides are TGTGCCAGCACCACCGAGCTAGCGATTAGCACAGATACGCAGTATTTT.

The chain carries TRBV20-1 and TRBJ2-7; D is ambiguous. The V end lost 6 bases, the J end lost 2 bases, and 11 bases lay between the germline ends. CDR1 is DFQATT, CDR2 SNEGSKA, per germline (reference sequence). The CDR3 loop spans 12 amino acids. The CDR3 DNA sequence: TGCAGTGCCCCGTCCCGGACCTACGAGCAGTACTTC. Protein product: CSAPSRTYEQYF.

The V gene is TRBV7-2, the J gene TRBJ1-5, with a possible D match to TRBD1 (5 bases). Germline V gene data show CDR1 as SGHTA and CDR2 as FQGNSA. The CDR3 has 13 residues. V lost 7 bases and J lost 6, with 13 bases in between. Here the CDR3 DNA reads TGTGCCAGCACCGCTCAGGGAAGTCAGCCCCAGCATTTT. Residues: CASTAQGSQPQHF.

The CDR3 DNA follows: TGTGCCAGCAGCACGGGTCTCACCCCCTACGAGCAGTACTTC. Amino acid sequence: CASSTGLTPYEQYF. V is TRBV7-9 and J is TRBJ2-7; D gene ambiguous. Per the germline V gene, CDR1 is SEHNR and CDR2 is FQNEAQ (reference sequence). This CDR3 has 14 residues. Trimming stripped 5 bases from V and 2 bases from J, with 13 bases between.

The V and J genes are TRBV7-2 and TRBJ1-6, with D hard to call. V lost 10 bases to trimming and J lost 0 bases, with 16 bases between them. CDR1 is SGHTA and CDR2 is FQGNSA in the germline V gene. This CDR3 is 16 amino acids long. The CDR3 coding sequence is TGTGCCACGTGCCCCAAGCGGAGCTCCTATAATTCACCCCTCCACTTT. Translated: CATCPKRSSYNSPLHF.

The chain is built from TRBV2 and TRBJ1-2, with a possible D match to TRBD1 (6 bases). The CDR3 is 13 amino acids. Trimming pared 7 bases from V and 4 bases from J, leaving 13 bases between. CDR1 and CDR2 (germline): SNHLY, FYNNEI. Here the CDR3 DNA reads TGTGCCAGCAACGTACAGGGATTCTATGGCTACACCTTC. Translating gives CASNVQGFYGYTF.

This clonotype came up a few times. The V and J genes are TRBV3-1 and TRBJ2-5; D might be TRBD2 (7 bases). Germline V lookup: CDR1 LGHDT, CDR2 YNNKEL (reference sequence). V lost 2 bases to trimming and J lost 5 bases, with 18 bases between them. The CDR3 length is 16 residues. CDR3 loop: CASSQFIQGRGETQYF. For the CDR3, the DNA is TGTGCCAGCAGCCAATTTATTCAGGGGCGGGGGGAGACCCAGTACTTC.

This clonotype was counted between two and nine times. The CDR3, as DNA: TGCGCCAGCAGCTTGGACCCCAGGCAGGGAGGGACAGATACGCAGTATTTT. Translated, it gives CASSLDPRQGGTDTQYF. The chain has TRBV5-1 and TRBJ2-3; 7 nucleotides match TRBD2. Germline values: CDR1 SGHRS, CDR2 YFSETQ. The CDR3 is 17 residues long. With V trimmed by 0 bases and J by 3 bases, 10 bases remained unmatched.

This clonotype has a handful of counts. CDR3 DNA sequence: TGTGCCAGCAGCTTGGTAGGGGGGCTGAACACCGGGGAGCTGTTTTTT. Encoded protein: CASSLVGGLNTGELFF. The V call is TRBV5-4, the J call TRBJ2-2, with D possibly being TRBD1 or TRBD2 (6 bases each). Between the trimmed V and J ends, which lost 0 bases and 1 base, there was a span of 10 bases. CDR1 and CDR2 from the germline V gene are SGHNT and YYREEE (reference sequence). CDR3 length equals 16 residues.

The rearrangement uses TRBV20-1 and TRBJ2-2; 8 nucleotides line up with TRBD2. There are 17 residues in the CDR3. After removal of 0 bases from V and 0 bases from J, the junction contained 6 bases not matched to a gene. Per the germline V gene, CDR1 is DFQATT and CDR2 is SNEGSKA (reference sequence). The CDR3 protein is CSARDRSGGANTGELFF. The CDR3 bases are TGCAGTGCTAGAGATCGGTCGGGAGGGGCGAACACCGGGGAGCTGTTTTTT.

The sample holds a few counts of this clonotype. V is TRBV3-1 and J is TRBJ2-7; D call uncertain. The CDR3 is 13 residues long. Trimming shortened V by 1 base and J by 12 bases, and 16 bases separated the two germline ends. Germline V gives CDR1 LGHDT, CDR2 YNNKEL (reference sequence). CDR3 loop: CASSQGVFRSMYF. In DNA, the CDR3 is TGTGCCAGCAGCCAAGGTGTTTTTAGGAGCATGTACTTC.

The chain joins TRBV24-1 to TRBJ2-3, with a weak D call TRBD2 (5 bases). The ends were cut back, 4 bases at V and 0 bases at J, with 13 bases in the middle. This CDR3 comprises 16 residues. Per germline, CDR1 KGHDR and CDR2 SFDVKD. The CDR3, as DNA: TGTGCCACCAGTGACTCAGCCAGGACTAGCACAGATACGCAGTATTTT. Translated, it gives CATSDSARTSTDTQYF.

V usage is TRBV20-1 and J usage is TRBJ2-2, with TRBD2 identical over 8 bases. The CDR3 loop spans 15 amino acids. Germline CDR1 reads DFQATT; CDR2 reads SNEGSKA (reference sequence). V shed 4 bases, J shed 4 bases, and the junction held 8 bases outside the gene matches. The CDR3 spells CSATEAGVGTGELFF. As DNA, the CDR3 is TGCAGTGCTACTGAAGCGGGAGTCGGCACCGGGGAGCTGTTTTTT.

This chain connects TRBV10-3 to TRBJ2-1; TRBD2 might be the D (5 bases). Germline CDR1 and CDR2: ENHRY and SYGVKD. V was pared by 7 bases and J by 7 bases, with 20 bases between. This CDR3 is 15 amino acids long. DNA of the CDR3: TGTGCCATCACCAGGACTGTGGGGTATGGGAATGAGCAGTTCTTC. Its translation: CAITRTVGYGNEQFF.

This chain's CDR3 is CASSSQPNSPLHF. Here the CDR3 DNA reads TGTGCCAGCAGTTCCCAGCCCAATTCACCCCTCCACTTT. The chain links TRBV12-3 or TRBV12-4 to TRBJ1-6; D is ambiguous. Trimming shortened V by 4 bases and J by 7 bases, and 8 bases separated the two germline ends. The CDR3 consists of 13 residues.

This CDR3 reads CASSSGDSLSAGELFF. The CDR3 DNA reads as TGTGCCAGCAGCTCCGGGGACAGCCTCAGCGCCGGGGAGCTGTTTTTT. The chain carries TRBV11-2 and TRBJ2-2; 7 nucleotides match TRBD1. Germline V gene data show CDR1 as SGHAT and CDR2 as FQNNGV. After removal of 4 bases from V and 6 bases from J, the junction contained 11 bases not matched to a gene. This CDR3 contains 16 residues. Filled out from reference TRBV11-2 and TRBJ2-2, the complete variable domain reads EAGVAQSPRYKIIEKRQSVAFWCNPISGHATLYWYQQILGQGPKLLIQFQNNGVVDDSQLPKDRFSAERLKGVDSTLKIQPAKLEDSAVYLCASSSGDSLSAGELFFGEGSRLTVL.

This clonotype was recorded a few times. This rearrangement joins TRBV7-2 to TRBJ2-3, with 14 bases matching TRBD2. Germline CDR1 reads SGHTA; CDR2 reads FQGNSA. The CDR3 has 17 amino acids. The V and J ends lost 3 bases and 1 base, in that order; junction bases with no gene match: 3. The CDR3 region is CASSLGTSGSGTDTQYF. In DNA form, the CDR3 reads TGTGCCAGCAGCTTGGGGACTAGCGGGAGTGGCACAGATACGCAGTATTTT.

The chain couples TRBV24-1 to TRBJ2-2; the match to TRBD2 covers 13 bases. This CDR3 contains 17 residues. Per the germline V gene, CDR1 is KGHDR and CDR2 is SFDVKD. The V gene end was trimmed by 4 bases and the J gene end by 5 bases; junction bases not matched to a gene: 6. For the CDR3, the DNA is TGTGCCACCAGTGACCCGGGACTAGCGGGATATACCGGGGAGCTGTTTTTT. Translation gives CATSDPGLAGYTGELFF.

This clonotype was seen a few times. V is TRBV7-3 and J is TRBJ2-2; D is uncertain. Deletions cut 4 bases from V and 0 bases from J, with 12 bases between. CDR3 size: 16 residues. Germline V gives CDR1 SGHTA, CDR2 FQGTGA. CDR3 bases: TGTGCCAGCAGCTATAAGCCCCCACCGAACACCGGGGAGCTGTTTTTT. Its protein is CASSYKPPPNTGELFF.

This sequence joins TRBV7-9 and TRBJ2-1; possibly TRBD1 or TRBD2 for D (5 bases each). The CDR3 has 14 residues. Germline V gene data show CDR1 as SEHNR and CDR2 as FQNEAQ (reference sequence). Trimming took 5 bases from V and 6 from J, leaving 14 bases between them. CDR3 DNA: TGTGCCAGCAGCCATGAGGGACGGTTCAATGAGCAGTTCTTC. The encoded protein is CASSHEGRFNEQFF. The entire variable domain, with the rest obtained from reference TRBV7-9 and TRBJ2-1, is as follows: DTGVSQNPRHKITKRGQNVTFRCDPISEHNRLYWYRQTLGQGPEFLTYFQNEAQLEKSRLLSDRFSAERPKGSFSTLEIQRTEQGDSAMYLCASSHEGRFNEQFFGPGTRLTVL.

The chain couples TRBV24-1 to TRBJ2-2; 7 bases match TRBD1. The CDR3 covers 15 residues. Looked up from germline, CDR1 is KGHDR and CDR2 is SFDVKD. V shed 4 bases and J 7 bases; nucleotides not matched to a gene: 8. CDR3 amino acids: CATSDSDRAVGELFF. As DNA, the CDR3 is TGTGCCACCAGTGACTCCGACAGGGCGGTCGGGGAGCTGTTTTTT.

This chain's CDR3 is CASRLDSSGANVLTF. The CDR3 nucleotides are TGTGCCAGCAGGCTCGACTCCTCTGGGGCCAACGTCCTGACTTTC. This chain joins TRBV5-5 and TRBJ2-6; D not certain. V was cut by 5 bases and J by 0 bases, with 9 bases left in between. Germline V CDR1 and CDR2: SGHKS, YYEKEE (reference sequence). The length of the CDR3 is 15 residues.